What follows are 9 T cell receptor beta chains derived from one specimen sequenced in a study of blood T cell repertoires in COVID-19. Using immunoSEQ multiplex PCR, the repertoire was profiled, and TCRdb retains in-frame clones only, with some absent. Of roughly 180,000 clones in the sample, 75% to 90% were seen once. Material for sequencing was PBMCs or T cells enriched from blood (not recorded which). The origin of the receptors is a woman in her 50s who had recovered from COVID-19.

A single count supports this clone. The chain has TRBV11-3 and TRBJ2-1, with a tentative D call TRBD1 (5 bases). This CDR3 comprises 14 residues. Trimming cost V 0 bases and J 5 bases, with 8 bases left between them. Germline V gives CDR1 SGHNT, CDR2 YENEEA. This CDR3 reads CASSLDLGDNEQFF. Written as DNA, the CDR3 is TGTGCCAGCAGCTTAGATCTAGGGGACAATGAGCAGTTCTTC.

This clone was observed a few times. This CDR3 fails to terminate in the conserved phenylalanine or tryptophan, so it likely reflects a read error. Because the CDR3's place on the DNA is in doubt, the DNA is left out and the CDR3 is given as listed by TCRdb. The chain combines TRBV20-1 with TRBJ2-7; TRBD1 is the table's D call, not checked against the DNA. The CDR3 region is 9 residues in length, termini included. Germline V CDR1 and CDR2: DFQATT, SNEGSKA (reference sequence). The CDR3 region is CSAPPNPQS.

The chain is built from TRBV9 and TRBJ2-1; a possible D gene is TRBD2 (6 bases). The V and J ends lost 0 bases and 0 bases respectively, with 10 bases between them. The CDR3 spans 16 residues. Germline assignment: CDR1 SGDLS and CDR2 YYNGEE. The CDR3 is CASSVVGGFSYNEQFF. Written as DNA, the CDR3 is TGTGCCAGCAGCGTAGTAGGAGGGTTCTCCTACAATGAGCAGTTCTTC.

The rearrangement joins TRBV2 to TRBJ1-2; D gene unclear. This CDR3 region has 12 residues. Germline CDR1 is SNHLY and CDR2 is FYNNEI. V lost 5 bases and J 6 bases, leaving 10 bases between the germline ends. The CDR3 bases are TGTGCCAGCAGTCGCAGAGGGAATGGCTACACCTTC. This codes for CASSRRGNGYTF.

This chain uses TRBV7-9 with TRBJ1-2; D is unresolved. V was shortened by 1 base and J by 10 bases, with 10 bases between the two germline ends. The germline V gene has CDR1 SEHNR and CDR2 FQNEAQ (reference sequence). The length of the CDR3 is 12 residues. CDR3: CASSLVAEDYTF. The CDR3 coding sequence is TGTGCCAGCAGCTTAGTGGCCGAAGACTACACCTTC.

V and J are TRBV6-5 and TRBJ1-6; TRBD1 aligns across 9 bases. CDR3 size: 13 residues. The V gene's germline CDR1 is MNHEY and CDR2 SVGAGI. J lost 9 bases, V lost 10 bases, and 7 bases had no gene match. Here the CDR3 reads CATKRDRVSPLHF. DNA of the CDR3: TGTGCCACTAAAAGGGACAGGGTTTCACCCCTCCACTTT.

The V call is TRBV11-2, the J call TRBJ1-2, with 8 bases lining up with TRBD1. The CDR3 length is 13 residues. V lost 4 bases, J lost 4 bases, and 2 bases stayed unmatched. The germline V gene encodes CDR1 SGHAT and CDR2 FQNNGV. The CDR3: CASSSQGVYGYTF. The CDR3 DNA reads as TGTGCCAGCAGCTCACAGGGGGTCTATGGCTACACCTTC.

The chain combines TRBV5-1 with TRBJ2-7; weak D call: TRBD2 (5 bases). Looked up from germline, CDR1 is SGHRS and CDR2 is YFSETQ. This CDR3 contains 9 residues. This CDR3 is CASSLDGNV. CDR3 nucleotide sequence: TGCGCCAGCAGCTTGGACGGGAACGTC.

The CDR3 DNA reads as TGTGCCACCTCCCTCAAGCGGGAGGCCATCTACAATGAGCAGTTCTTC. Translated, it gives CATSLKREAIYNEQFF. The V gene is TRBV15, the J gene TRBJ2-1; 9 bases are shared with TRBD2. Germline V gene sequence: CDR1 LNHNV, CDR2 YYDKDF (reference sequence). This CDR3 is built from 16 residues. The V segment lost 8 bases and the J segment 3 bases; nucleotides outside the gene matches: 11.